A selection of T cell receptor beta chains follows, all from one sample in a study of blood T cells in healthy people across ages. MiXCR was run by TCRdb on the 5' RACE reads, yielding one entry per CDR3 protein. The sample carries about 1,800,000 distinct CDR3 sequences, roughly 30% recorded once. Sequencing was performed on blood. All receptors come from a woman younger than 45 in good health. CDR3s include the opening cysteine and the closing phenylalanine or tryptophan. A D gene is named only where the DNA matches it firmly.

>13|TRBV25-1|TRBJ1-2|.
CASSRDFNYGYTF
>11|TRBV29-1|TRBJ1-1|.
CSVLGGAEAFF
>15|TRBV7-2|TRBJ1-2|TRBD1
CASSLKDRHNYGYTF
>14|TRBV20-1|TRBJ2-3|TRBD2
CSASPGGSTDTQYF
>13|TRBV20-1|TRBJ2-7|.
CSARAESDHEQYF
>13|TRBV29-1|TRBJ1-4|.
CSVQRGFDEKLFF
>15|TRBV20-1|TRBJ1-5|.
CSARAGEGGNQPQHF
>15|TRBV20-1|TRBJ1-5|.
CSGSIGRGPNQPQHF
>12|TRBV12-5|TRBJ2-5|TRBD1
CASGQGAETQYF
>14|TRBV9|TRBJ2-1|.
CASSVSQGYNEQFF
>16|TRBV6-5|TRBJ1-5|TRBD1
CASSRTGRNPNQPQHF
>14|TRBV6-1|TRBJ2-7|TRBD2
CASTGGGAGNEQYF
>16|TRBV7-6|TRBJ2-3|TRBD1
CASSLGAGQGTDTQYF
>15|TRBV12-5|TRBJ1-1|.
CASGLPNTRNTEAFF
>11|TRBV29-1|TRBJ2-7|.
CSVVGFVGQYF
>13|TRBV23-1|TRBJ1-2|.
CASSIDSDYGYTF
>15|TRBV5-1|TRBJ2-3|.
CASSWGLLRTDTQYF
>15|TRBV6-2/TRBV6-3|TRBJ2-1|.
CASSEIDTSYNEQFF
>18|TRBV4-3|TRBJ2-6|TRBD1
CASSRGTGPRSGANVLTF
>15|TRBV20-1|TRBJ2-5|TRBD1
CSAPSPGTGEKTQYF
>16|TRBV15|TRBJ1-1|.
CATSRVLGPSNTEAFF
>17|TRBV5-1|TRBJ2-5|TRBD2
CASSMGTSGGLGETQYF